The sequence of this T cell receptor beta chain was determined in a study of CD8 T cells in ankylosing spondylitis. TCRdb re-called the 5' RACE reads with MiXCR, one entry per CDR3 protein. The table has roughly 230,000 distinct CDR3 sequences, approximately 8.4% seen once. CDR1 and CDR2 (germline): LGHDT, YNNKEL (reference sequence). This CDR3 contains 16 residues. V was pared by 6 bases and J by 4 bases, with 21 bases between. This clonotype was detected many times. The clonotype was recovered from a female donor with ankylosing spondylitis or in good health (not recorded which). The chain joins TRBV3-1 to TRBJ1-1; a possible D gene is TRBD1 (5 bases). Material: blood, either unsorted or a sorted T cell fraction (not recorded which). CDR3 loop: CASRGWVDQGGTEAFF. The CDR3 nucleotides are TGTGCCAGCAGAGGTTGGGTGGATCAGGGAGGCACTGAAGCTTTCTTT. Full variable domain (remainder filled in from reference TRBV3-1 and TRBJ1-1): DTAVSQTPKYLVTQMGNDKSIKCEQNLGHDTMYWYKQDSKKFLKIMFSYNNKELIINETVPNRFSPKSPDKAHLNLHINSLELGDSAVYFCASRGWVDQGGTEAFFGQGTRLTVV.